A selection of T cell receptor beta chains follows, all from one sample in a study of blood T cell repertoires in COVID-19. The data were produced by immunoSEQ multiplex PCR, yet TCRdb's version contains in-frame clones alone and is incomplete. In the table there are 65,000 to 85,000 clones, 80% to 90% of which are singletons. Material: peripheral blood. The receptors stem from a man aged 50-60 years with active COVID-19. Both conserved end residues are part of each CDR3. A D gene is named only where the DNA matches it firmly. Not all rows give a size; the values are once, few, many and, for expanded clones, a class.

D gene	J gene	clone size	V gene	CDR3 DNA	CDR3 protein
-	TRBJ2-2	-	TRBV4-1	TGCGCCAGCAGCCAGCCGAGGGATACCGGGGAGCTGTTTTTT	CASSQPRDTGELFF
-	TRBJ1-1	-	TRBV12-3/TRBV12-4	TGTGCCAGCAGTTTCGGGGGTGGAACTGAAGCTTTCTTT	CASSFGGGTEAFF
TRBD2	TRBJ2-5	-	TRBV5-6	TGTGCCAGCAAGAAGCGGGGAGGAGAGACCCAGTACTTC	CASKKRGGETQYF
-	TRBJ2-2	-	TRBV7-9	TGTGCCAGCGGTCCGGAGGGTGGCACCGGGGAGCTGTTTTTT	CASGPEGGTGELFF
TRBD1	TRBJ2-6	-	TRBV6-2/TRBV6-3	TGTGCCAGCAGTTACGACGGACAGGGAAGCTCTGGGGCCAACGTCCTGACTTTC	CASSYDGQGSSGANVLTF
TRBD1	TRBJ2-2	-	TRBV5-1	TGCGCCAGCAGCTTTCCCCGGGACAGGGGTTCTGGCGGGGAGCTGTTTTTT	CASSFPRDRGSGGELFF
-	TRBJ2-7	-	TRBV10-1	TGCGCCAGCAGTCCGGGGGTACTTTACGAGCAGTACTTC	CASSPGVLYEQYF
-	TRBJ1-1	-	TRBV6-2/TRBV6-3	TGTGCCAGCAGTAAGAGGGGGTGGAACACTGAAGCTTTCTTT	CASSKRGWNTEAFF
TRBD2	TRBJ2-5	-	TRBV3-1/TRBV3-2	TGTGCCAGCAGCCATTTGACTAGCGCCCTGGAGGAGACCCAGTACTTC	CASSHLTSALEETQYF
TRBD1	TRBJ2-1	-	TRBV5-8	TGTGCCAGCAGCGGAATACCGGGACAGGACTGGTCGGGGTTCTTC	CASSGIPGQDWSGFF
TRBD1	TRBJ2-5	-	TRBV5-1	TGCGCCAGCAGCCCAGGGACAGCACAAGAGACCCAGTACTTC	CASSPGTAQETQYF
TRBD1	TRBJ2-2	-	TRBV5-6	TGTGCCAGCTCCGGACAGGGGAACACCGGGGAGCTGTTTTTT	CASSGQGNTGELFF
TRBD1	TRBJ2-3	-	TRBV3-1/TRBV3-2	TGTGCCAGCAGCCAAGTACAGGGGCCAGATACGCAGTATTTT	CASSQVQGPDTQYF
-	TRBJ1-1	few	TRBV5-1	TGCGCCAGCAGCCTAATCCCCGGGGCTGAAGCTTTCTTT	CASSLIPGAEAFF
-	TRBJ1-2	-	TRBV6-1	TGTGCCAGCAGTGAGATGGGCAGGGCCAACTATGGCTACACCTTC	CASSEMGRANYGYTF
-	TRBJ1-1	once	TRBV7-3	TGTGCCAGCAGCAACCAGTGGAACACTGAAGCTTTCTTT	CASSNQWNTEAFF
-	TRBJ1-2	-	TRBV5-8	TGTGCCAGCAGCTTACAGGAGTCTGGTGGCTACACCTTC	CASSLQESGGYTF
-	TRBJ2-2	-	TRBV3-1/TRBV3-2	TGTGCCAGCAGCCAAGATAACAGCCCTGGGGAGCTGTTTTTT	CASSQDNSPGELFF